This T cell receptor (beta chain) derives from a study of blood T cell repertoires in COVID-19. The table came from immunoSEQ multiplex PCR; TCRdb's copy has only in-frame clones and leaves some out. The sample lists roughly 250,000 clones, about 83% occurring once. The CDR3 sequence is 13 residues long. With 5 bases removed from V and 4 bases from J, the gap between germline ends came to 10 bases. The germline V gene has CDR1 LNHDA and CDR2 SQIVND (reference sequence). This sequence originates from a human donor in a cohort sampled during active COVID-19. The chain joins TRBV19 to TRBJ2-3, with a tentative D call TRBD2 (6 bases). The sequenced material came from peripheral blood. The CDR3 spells CASSGGWPDTQYF. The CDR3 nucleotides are TGTGCCAGTAGTGGGGGGTGGCCAGATACGCAGTATTTT.